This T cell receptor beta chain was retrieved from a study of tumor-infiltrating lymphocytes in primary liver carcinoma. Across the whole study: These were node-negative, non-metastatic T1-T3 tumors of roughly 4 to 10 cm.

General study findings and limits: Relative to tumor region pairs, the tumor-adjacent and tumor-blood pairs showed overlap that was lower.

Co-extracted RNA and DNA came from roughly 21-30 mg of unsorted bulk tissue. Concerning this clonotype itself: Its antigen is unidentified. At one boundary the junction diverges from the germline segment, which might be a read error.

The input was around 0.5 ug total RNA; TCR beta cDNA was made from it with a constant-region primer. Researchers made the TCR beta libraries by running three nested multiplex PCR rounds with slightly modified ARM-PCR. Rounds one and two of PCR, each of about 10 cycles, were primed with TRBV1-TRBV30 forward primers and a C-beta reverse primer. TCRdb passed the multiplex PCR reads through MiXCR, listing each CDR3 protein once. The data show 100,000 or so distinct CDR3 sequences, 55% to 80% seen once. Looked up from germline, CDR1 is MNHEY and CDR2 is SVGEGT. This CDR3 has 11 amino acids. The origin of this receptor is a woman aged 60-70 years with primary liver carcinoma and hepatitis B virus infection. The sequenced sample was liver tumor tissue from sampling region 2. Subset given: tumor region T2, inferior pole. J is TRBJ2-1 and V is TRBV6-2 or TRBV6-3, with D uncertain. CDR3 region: CPSSYDDEQFF. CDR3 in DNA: TGTCCCAGCAGTTACGACGATGAGCAGTTCTTC.